A selection of T cell receptor beta chains follows, all from one sample in a study of blood T cell repertoires in COVID-19. The table came from immunoSEQ multiplex PCR; TCRdb's copy has only in-frame clones and leaves some out. The sample comprises 150,000 to 200,000 clones, roughly 85% of which are singletons, and roughly 8.2% rests with the top ten. The source material was peripheral blood. The receptor source for this set is a woman aged 60-70 years with acute or convalescent COVID-19. CDR3s include the opening cysteine and the closing phenylalanine or tryptophan. The order of the fields is CDR3 protein, CDR3 DNA, clone size, CDR3 length, J gene, D gene, V gene. D genes are given only for firm matches. The size field is filled for only some rows; it gives once, few, many or a size class.

CDR3aa: CASSGGLRSGNTIYF; CDR3nt: TGTGCCAGTAGTGGGGGACTCCGCTCTGGAAACACCATATATTTT; abundance: .; len: 15; j_gene: TRBJ1-3; d_gene: .; v_gene: TRBV19
CDR3aa: CATIPPGQGNTEAFF; CDR3nt: TGTGCCACCATTCCCCCGGGACAGGGGAACACTGAAGCTTTCTTT; abundance: few; len: 15; j_gene: TRBJ1-1; d_gene: TRBD1; v_gene: TRBV28
CDR3aa: CASSFGASGSGETQYF; CDR3nt: TGTGCCAGCAGTTTCGGGGCTAGCGGGAGTGGGGAGACCCAGTACTTC; abundance: .; len: 16; j_gene: TRBJ2-5; d_gene: TRBD2; v_gene: TRBV7-3
CDR3aa: CASSEAHGNSPLHF; CDR3nt: TGTGCCAGCAGTGAAGCCCACGGTAATTCACCCCTCCACTTT; abundance: once; len: 14; j_gene: TRBJ1-6; d_gene: .; v_gene: TRBV6-1
CDR3aa: CATSRDRTIYEQYF; CDR3nt: TGTGCCACCAGCAGAGATCGGACAATCTACGAGCAGTACTTC; abundance: .; len: 14; j_gene: TRBJ2-7; d_gene: .; v_gene: TRBV15
CDR3aa: CASSLRTGGIDTQYF; CDR3nt: TGTGCCAGCAGTTTAAGGACAGGGGGGATAGATACGCAGTATTTT; abundance: .; len: 15; j_gene: TRBJ2-3; d_gene: TRBD1; v_gene: TRBV28
CDR3aa: CASSESTNGYTF; CDR3nt: TGCGCCAGCAGTGAGTCGACAAATGGCTACACCTTC; abundance: .; len: 12; j_gene: TRBJ1-2; d_gene: .; v_gene: TRBV10-2
CDR3aa: CASSHMNTEAFF; CDR3nt: TGCGCCAGCAGCCACATGAACACTGAAGCTTTCTTT; abundance: .; len: 12; j_gene: TRBJ1-1; d_gene: .; v_gene: TRBV4-1
CDR3aa: CASSALGTGSTDTQYF; CDR3nt: TGTGCCAGCAGCGCCCTCGGGACTGGTAGCACAGATACGCAGTATTTT; abundance: .; len: 16; j_gene: TRBJ2-3; d_gene: .; v_gene: TRBV9
CDR3aa: CASSGSSSRNTEAFF; CDR3nt: TGTGCCAGCAGTGGGTCCTCCTCTAGGAACACTGAAGCTTTCTTT; abundance: once; len: 15; j_gene: TRBJ1-1; d_gene: .; v_gene: TRBV25-1
CDR3aa: CASSEPGTDNQHF; CDR3nt: TGTGCCAGCAGTGAACCCGGGACAGATAACCAGCATTTT; abundance: .; len: 13; j_gene: TRBJ1-5; d_gene: TRBD1; v_gene: TRBV28
CDR3aa: CASSLRGNSPLHF; CDR3nt: TGTGCCAGCAGCTTAAGGGGAAATTCACCCCTCCACTTT; abundance: .; len: 13; j_gene: TRBJ1-6; d_gene: .; v_gene: TRBV5-4
CDR3aa: CASKESGGPGEQFF; CDR3nt: TGTGCCAGCAAAGAATCGGGAGGGCCCGGTGAGCAGTTCTTC; abundance: .; len: 14; j_gene: TRBJ2-1; d_gene: TRBD2; v_gene: TRBV25-1
CDR3aa: CATSRDPRWVGGNQPQHF; CDR3nt: TGTGCCACCAGCAGAGATCCAAGGTGGGTCGGGGGAAATCAGCCCCAGCATTTT; abundance: .; len: 18; j_gene: TRBJ1-5; d_gene: .; v_gene: TRBV15
CDR3aa: CASSLHRGTEAFF; CDR3nt: TGTGCCAGCAGCTTACACAGGGGCACTGAAGCTTTCTTT; abundance: .; len: 13; j_gene: TRBJ1-1; d_gene: TRBD1; v_gene: TRBV5-6
CDR3aa: CASRRDRGSNTEAFF; CDR3nt: TGTGCCAGCAGACGGGACAGGGGGTCGAACACTGAAGCTTTCTTT; abundance: .; len: 15; j_gene: TRBJ1-1; d_gene: TRBD1; v_gene: TRBV2